This T cell receptor (beta chain) appears in the sequencing data of a study of shared clonotypes between healthy human individuals. Assay: immunoSEQ multiplex PCR; the TCRdb copy retains only in-frame clones and omits some. The sample consists of under 1,100,000 clones, approximately 78% of them appearing once. This CDR3 comprises 13 residues. The trim removed 6 bases at V and 3 bases at J, leaving 4 bases unmatched. Germline V lookup: CDR1 ENHRY, CDR2 SYGVKD. The V gene is TRBV10-3, the J gene TRBJ2-7; 8 bases agree with TRBD2. Input material: memory CD4+ T cells from PBMCs. Subset defined: CD45RA-negative fraction. The sequence was collected from a man aged 18-30 years in good health. Some clones in this sample may be carry-over from other donors' samples. CDR3 sequence (DNA): TGTGCCATCAGCAGCAGCGGGAGCTACGAGCAGTACTTC. Its protein product is CAISSSGSYEQYF.